This TCR beta chain came from a study of monozygotic twins with inflammatory bowel disease. Germline lookup yields CDR1 KGHDR and CDR2 SFDVKD. The length of the CDR3 is 17 residues. As to this clonotype: Its antigen is not known.

cDNA was made in eight separate reactions per sample. TCRdb re-called the 5' RACE reads and catalogs CDR3 proteins one per entry, DNA excluded. This sample contains approximately 380,000 distinct CDR3 sequences. General study findings and limits: Clonotypes shared with others were fewer in IBD patients than in healthy twins, especially with disease activity.

Sequencing was performed on blood. V and J are TRBV24-1 and TRBJ2-2; the TRBD1 assignment by TCRdb is unverifiable without DNA. This receptor was obtained from a human donor with ulcerative colitis or Crohn's disease, or a healthy co-twin of an affected twin (not recorded which). The CDR3 loop is CATSDPGQGAMIGELFF.